This TCR beta chain was found in a study of cytomegalovirus exposure and HLA in healthy donors. Notes on the study in general: TCR beta sequences reportedly predicted most subjects' HLA-A and HLA-B alleles accurately.

About this clone: Its antigen is currently unknown.

CDR1 and CDR2 from the germline V gene are MRHNA and SNTAGT. This CDR3 comprises 13 residues. V was clipped by 4 bases and J by 8 bases, with 11 bases between them. Healthy bone marrow donors made up the donors. The PCR contained 60 Vbeta and 13 Jbeta primers. Profiling relied on immunoSEQ multiplex PCR, and the TCRdb table lists in-frame clones only, not all of them. Of about 120,000 clones listed, more than 60% are singletons. The chain combines TRBV6-4 with TRBJ1-4; possibly TRBD1 for D (5 bases). This receptor was identified in a woman aged 35 to 49 in good health and CMV-seropositive. Sample: PBMCs. The CDR3 here is CASSAQGGEKLFF. For the CDR3, the DNA is TGTGCCAGCAGTGCGCAGGGTGGAGAAAAACTGTTTTTT.